This record covers a single T cell receptor beta chain. The study drew participants aged about 18 to 95 years from fewer than 30 US areas. This sample is drawn from a study of blood T cell repertoires in COVID-19. Study-level background: Some COVID-19 samples were acute and others convalescent; all came from the United States, Italy and Spain.

Trimming removed 6 bases from V and 7 bases from J, with 16 bases in between. The germline gives CDR1 SNHLY, CDR2 FYNNEI. The CDR3 covers 15 residues. In the authors' methods: Reference gene primer amplification yielded estimated nucleated cell counts. Measured with immunoSEQ multiplex PCR; TCRdb has only the in-frame clones, and not every one. Clonal size and the V and J genes are those of that table, whereas D and trimming came from the DNA. The sample comprises 180,000 or so clones, 85% to 90% of which are singletons, and around 2.3% rests with the top ten. The clonotype was recovered from a woman aged 40 to 50 with acute COVID-19. The specimen was PBMCs or T cells enriched from blood (not recorded which). The chain couples TRBV2 to TRBJ1-6; tentative D call: TRBD1 (5 bases). The chain's CDR3 is CASRSRGVRNSPLHF. The CDR3 DNA follows: TGTGCCAGCAGGTCCCGGGGGGTTCGCAATTCACCCCTCCACTTT.